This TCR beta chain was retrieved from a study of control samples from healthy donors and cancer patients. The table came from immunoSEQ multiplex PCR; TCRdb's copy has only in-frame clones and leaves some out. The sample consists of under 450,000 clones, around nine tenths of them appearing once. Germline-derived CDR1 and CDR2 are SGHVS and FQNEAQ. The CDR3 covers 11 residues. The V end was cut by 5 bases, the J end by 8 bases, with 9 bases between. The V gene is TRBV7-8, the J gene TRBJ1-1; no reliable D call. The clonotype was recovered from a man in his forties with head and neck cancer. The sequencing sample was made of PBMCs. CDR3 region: CASSPPGEAFF. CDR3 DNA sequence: TGTGCCAGCAGCCCCCCCGGGGAAGCTTTCTTT.